This T cell receptor (beta chain) originates from a study of blood T cell repertoires in COVID-19. For the study at large: Some COVID-19 samples were acute and others convalescent; all came from the United States, Italy and Spain. Sources were T cells, B-cell-depleted T cells, or PBMCs; the material itself was cDNA or gDNA.

The CDR3 has 14 amino acids. The J segment lost 2 bases and the V segment lost 4 bases, leaving 7 bases of the junction unmatched. Germline lookup yields CDR1 GTSNPN and CDR2 SVGIG (reference sequence). Assay: immunoSEQ multiplex PCR; the TCRdb copy retains only in-frame clones and omits some. The table includes roughly 180,000 clones, roughly three quarters detected once. This study enrolled people aged roughly 18 to 89 from about two dozen US geographic areas. The study assigned cohorts using participant-reported clinical history. The rearrangement links TRBV30 to TRBJ2-7, with 8 bases aligning to TRBD2. The sequenced material came from PBMCs or T cells enriched from blood (not recorded which). The TCR comes from a man between 60 and 75 years old who had been exposed to COVID-19. The CDR3 nucleotides are TGTGCCTGGAAAAGGCCAGCGGGAGCCTACGAGCAGTACTTC. Translating gives CAWKRPAGAYEQYF. The full variable domain, with the rest looked up from reference TRBV30 and TRBJ2-7, is SQTIHQWPATLVQPVGSPLSLECTVEGTSNPNLYWYRQAAGRGLQLLFYSVGIGQISSEVPQNLSASRPQDRQFILSSKKLLLSDSGFYLCAWKRPAGAYEQYFGPGTRLTVT.